The 9 T cell receptor beta chains presented below share a single source sample, sequenced in a study of blood T cell repertoires in COVID-19. TCRdb's copy holds only in-frame clones and misses some; the assay was immunoSEQ multiplex PCR. The data show roughly 50,000 clones, with 85% seen just once and roughly a tenth held by the top ten. Sample: peripheral blood. Receptors were obtained from a human donor in a cohort sampled during active COVID-19.

The CDR3 DNA reads as TGTGCCAGCATGGTGGCAGGGGGAATGGACTATGAAGCTTTCTTT. Protein: CASMVAGGMDYEAFF. The chain employs TRBV6-5 and TRBJ1-1, with 7 bases fitting TRBD1. CDR3 size: 15 residues. Looked up from germline, CDR1 is MNHEY and CDR2 is SVGAGI. V lost 7 bases and J lost 7; bases outside the gene matches: 15.

J is TRBJ2-3 and V is TRBV30, with D unclear. Germline V lookup: CDR1 GTSNPN, CDR2 SVGIG (reference sequence). Trimming cost V 1 base and J 5 bases, with 10 bases left between them. The CDR3 has 13 amino acids. CDR3 bases: TGTGCCTGGAGTGATGTAGGCGGAGATACGCAGTATTTT. It yields the protein CAWSDVGGDTQYF.

This clone was observed a handful of times. The chain combines TRBV11-2 with TRBJ2-1, with 7 bases aligning to TRBD2. This CDR3 has 15 residues. Trimming took 10 bases from V and 0 from J; bases not matched to a gene: 9. Germline assignment: CDR1 SGHAT and CDR2 FQNNGV. CDR3 sequence: CATSGGSTSYNEQFF. For the CDR3, the DNA is TGTGCCACAAGCGGCGGGAGCACCTCCTACAATGAGCAGTTCTTC.

The chain is built from TRBV28 and TRBJ2-2; 8 nucleotides align to TRBD1. V was pared by 1 base and J by 7 bases, with 2 bases of the junction left unmatched. Per germline, CDR1 MDHEN and CDR2 SYDVKM. This CDR3 has 14 residues. In DNA, the CDR3 is TGTGCCAGCAGTTTATTACAGGGGGACGGGGAGCTGTTTTTT. This translates into CASSLLQGDGELFF.

In nucleotides, the CDR3 is TGCGCCAGCAGCTTGATAGGGACAGGGGTACAAGAGACCCAGTACTTC. Encoded protein: CASSLIGTGVQETQYF. This rearrangement joins TRBV5-1 to TRBJ2-5; TRBD1 aligns across 10 bases. From germline, CDR1 is SGHRS and CDR2 YFSETQ. V trimming: 1 base; J trimming: 2 bases; junction bases outside the gene matches: 5. The CDR3 sequence is 16 residues long. Full variable domain (outside the CDR3, taken from reference TRBV5-1 and TRBJ2-5): KAGVTQTPRYLIKTRGQQVTLSCSPISGHRSVSWYQQTPGQGLQFLFEYFSETQRNKGNFPGRFSGRQFSNSRSEMNVSTLELGDSALYLCASSLIGTGVQETQYFGPGTRLLVL.

In nucleotides, the CDR3 is TGTGCCAGCAGCCACGGGACAGGATCTGGAAACACCATATATTTT. This codes for CASSHGTGSGNTIYF. J is TRBJ1-3 and V is TRBV6-2 or TRBV6-3, with 8 bases fitting TRBD1. The CDR3 extends over 15 amino acids. V was pared by 6 bases and J by 1 base, with 5 bases of the junction left unmatched. Germline V gene data show CDR1 as MNHEY and CDR2 as SVGEGT.

V is TRBV2 and J is TRBJ2-7; D uncertain. Germline V gene lookup returns CDR1 SNHLY and CDR2 FYNNEI. CDR3 length: 13 amino acids. Trimming removed 3 bases at V and 0 bases at J, with 6 bases between. Here the CDR3 DNA reads TGTGCCAGCAGTGACTACCGCTCCTACGAGCAGTACTTC. It is translated as CASSDYRSYEQYF.

The rearrangement uses TRBV12-1 and TRBJ2-1; TRBD2, the D gene given by the table, was not confirmed from the DNA. TRBV12-1 is termed a pseudogene. The CDR3 contains 20 residues. The CDR3: CASSSPGLAGGHSSYNEQFF. The DNA for the CDR3 is TGTGCCAGCAGCTCCCCAGGACTAGCGGGAGGCCACAGCTCCTACAATGAGCAGTTCTTC.

The genes are TRBV6-2 or TRBV6-3 and TRBJ2-7, with unresolved D. The germline gives CDR1 MNHEY, CDR2 SVGEGT. The CDR3 is 16 amino acids. The V gene lost 4 bases and the J gene lost 0 bases, with 16 bases spanning the gap. The CDR3 loop is CASSSPAVRGSYEQYF. In DNA form, the CDR3 reads TGTGCCAGCAGTTCCCCGGCAGTTCGAGGCTCCTACGAGCAGTACTTC.